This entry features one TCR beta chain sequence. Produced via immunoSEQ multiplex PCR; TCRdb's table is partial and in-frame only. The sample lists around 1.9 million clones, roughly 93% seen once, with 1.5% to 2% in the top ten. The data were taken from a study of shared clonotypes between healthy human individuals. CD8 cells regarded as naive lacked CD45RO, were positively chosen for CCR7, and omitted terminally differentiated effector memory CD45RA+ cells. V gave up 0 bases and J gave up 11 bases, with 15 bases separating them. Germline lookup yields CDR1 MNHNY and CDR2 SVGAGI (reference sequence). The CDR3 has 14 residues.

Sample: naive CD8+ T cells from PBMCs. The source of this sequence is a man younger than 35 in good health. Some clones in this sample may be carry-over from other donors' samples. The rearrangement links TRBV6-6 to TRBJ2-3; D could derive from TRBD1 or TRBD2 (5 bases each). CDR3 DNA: TGTGCCAGCAGTTACTCTGGGACGTATAGTGGGCAGTATTTT. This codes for CASSYSGTYSGQYF.